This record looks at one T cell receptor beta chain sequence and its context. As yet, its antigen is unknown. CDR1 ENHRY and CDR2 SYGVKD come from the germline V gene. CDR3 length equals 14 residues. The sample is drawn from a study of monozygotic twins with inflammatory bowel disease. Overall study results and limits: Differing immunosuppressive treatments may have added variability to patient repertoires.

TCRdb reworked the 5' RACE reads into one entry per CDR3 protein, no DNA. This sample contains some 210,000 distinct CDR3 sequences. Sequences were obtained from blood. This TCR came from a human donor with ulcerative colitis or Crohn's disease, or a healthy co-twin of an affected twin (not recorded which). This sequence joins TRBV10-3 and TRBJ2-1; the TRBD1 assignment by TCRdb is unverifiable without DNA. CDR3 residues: CAISAQGVRNEQFF.